The source of this T cell receptor (beta chain) is a study of T cells in localized non-small cell lung cancer. Comments on this clone: What it recognizes is unknown.

Assay: immunoSEQ multiplex PCR; the TCRdb copy retains only in-frame clones and omits some. The sample contains 70,000 or so clones, 84% of which appear only once. Study-wide findings and caveats: Owing to sequencing of a solitary tumor region, heterogeneity cannot be discounted.

The CDR3 length is 15 residues. Germline V CDR1 and CDR2: SGHAT, FQNNGV. Deletions cut 6 bases from V and 1 base from J, with 16 bases between. The origin of this receptor is a female donor at least 60 years old with stage I lung adenocarcinoma. The genes are TRBV11-2 and TRBJ2-7; D is unclear. Sequences were derived from peripheral blood, sampled before any cancer treatment. The CDR3 here is CASSHSMAASYEQYF. The CDR3 coding sequence is TGTGCCAGCAGTCATTCAATGGCAGCGTCCTACGAGCAGTACTTC.